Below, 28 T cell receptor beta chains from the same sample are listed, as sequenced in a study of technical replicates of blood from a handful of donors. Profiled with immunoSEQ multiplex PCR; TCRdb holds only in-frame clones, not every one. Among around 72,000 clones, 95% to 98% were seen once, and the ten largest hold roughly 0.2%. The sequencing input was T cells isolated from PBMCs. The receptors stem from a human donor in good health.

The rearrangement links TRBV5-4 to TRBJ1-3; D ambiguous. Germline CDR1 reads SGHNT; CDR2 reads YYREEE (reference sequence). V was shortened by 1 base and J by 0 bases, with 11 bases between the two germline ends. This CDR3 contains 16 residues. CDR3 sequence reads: CASSLYTDGSGNTIYF. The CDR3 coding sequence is TGTGCCAGCAGCTTGTATACAGATGGCTCTGGAAACACCATATATTTT.

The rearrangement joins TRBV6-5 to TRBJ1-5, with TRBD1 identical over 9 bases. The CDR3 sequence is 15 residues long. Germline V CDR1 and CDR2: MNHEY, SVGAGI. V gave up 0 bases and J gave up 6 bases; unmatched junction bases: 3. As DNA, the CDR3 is TGTGCCAGCAGTTACTCGGGACAGGGTGTTCAGCCCCAGCATTTT. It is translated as CASSYSGQGVQPQHF.

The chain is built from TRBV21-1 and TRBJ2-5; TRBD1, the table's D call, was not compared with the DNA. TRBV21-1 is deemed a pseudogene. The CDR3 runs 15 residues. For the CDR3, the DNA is TGTGCCAGCAGCTCGGACAGGGGCGGGCAAGAGACCCAGTACTTC. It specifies CASSSDRGGQETQYF.

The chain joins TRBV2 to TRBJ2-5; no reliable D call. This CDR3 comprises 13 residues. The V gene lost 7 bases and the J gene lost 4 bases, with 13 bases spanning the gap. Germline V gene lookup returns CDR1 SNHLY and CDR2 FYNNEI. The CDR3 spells CASNGPPGETQYF. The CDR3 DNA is TGTGCCAGCAATGGGCCCCCCGGAGAGACCCAGTACTTC.

In DNA, the CDR3 is TGTGCCACCACCCCGGGACAGGGGCCTAACTATGGCTACACCTTC. This sequence encodes CATTPGQGPNYGYTF. The rearrangement uses TRBV27 and TRBJ1-2; 10 bases map to TRBD1. J gave up 0 bases and V 10 bases, and 8 bases lay outside the gene matches. CDR3 length: 15 amino acids. The germline V gene has CDR1 MNHEY and CDR2 SMNVEV (reference sequence).

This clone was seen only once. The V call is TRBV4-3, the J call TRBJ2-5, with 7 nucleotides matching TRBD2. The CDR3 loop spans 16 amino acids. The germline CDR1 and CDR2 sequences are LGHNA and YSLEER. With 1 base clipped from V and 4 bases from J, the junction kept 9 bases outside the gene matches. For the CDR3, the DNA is TGCGCCAGCAGCCAAGGGCCAGCGGGATTTGGAGAGACCCAGTACTTC. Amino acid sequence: CASSQGPAGFGETQYF.

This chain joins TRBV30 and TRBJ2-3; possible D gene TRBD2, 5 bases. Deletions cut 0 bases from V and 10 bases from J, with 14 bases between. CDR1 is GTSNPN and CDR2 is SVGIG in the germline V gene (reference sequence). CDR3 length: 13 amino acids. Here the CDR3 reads CAWSVVGGGPQYF. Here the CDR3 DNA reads TGTGCCTGGAGTGTAGTCGGAGGTGGGCCGCAGTATTTT.

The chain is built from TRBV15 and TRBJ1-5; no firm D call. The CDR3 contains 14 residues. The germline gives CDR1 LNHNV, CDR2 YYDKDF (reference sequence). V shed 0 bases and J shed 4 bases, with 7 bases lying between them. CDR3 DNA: TGTGCCACCAGCAGAGAGATAGCTAATCAGCCCCAGCATTTT. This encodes CATSREIANQPQHF.

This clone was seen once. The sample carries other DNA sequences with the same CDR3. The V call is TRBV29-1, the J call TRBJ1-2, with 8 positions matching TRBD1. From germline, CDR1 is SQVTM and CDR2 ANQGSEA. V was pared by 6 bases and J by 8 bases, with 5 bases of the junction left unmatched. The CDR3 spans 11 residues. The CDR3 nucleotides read TGCAGCGTGGGGACAGGAGGAGGCTACACCTTC. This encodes CSVGTGGGYTF.

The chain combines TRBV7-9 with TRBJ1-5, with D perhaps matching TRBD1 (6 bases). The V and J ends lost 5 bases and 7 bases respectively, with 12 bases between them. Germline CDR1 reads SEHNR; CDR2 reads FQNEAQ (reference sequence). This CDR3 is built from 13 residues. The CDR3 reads CASSPQGRQPQHF. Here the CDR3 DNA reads TGTGCCAGCAGCCCACAGGGAAGGCAGCCCCAGCATTTT.

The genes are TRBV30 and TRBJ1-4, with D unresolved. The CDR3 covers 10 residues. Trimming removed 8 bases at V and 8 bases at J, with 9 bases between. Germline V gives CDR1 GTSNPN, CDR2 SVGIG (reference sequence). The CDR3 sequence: CALKSEKLFF. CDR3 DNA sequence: TGTGCCCTAAAATCGGAAAAACTGTTTTTT.

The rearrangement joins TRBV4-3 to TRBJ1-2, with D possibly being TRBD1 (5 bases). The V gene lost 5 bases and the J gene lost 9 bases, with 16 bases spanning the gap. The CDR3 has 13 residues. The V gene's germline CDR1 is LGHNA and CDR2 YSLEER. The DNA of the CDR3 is TGCGCCAGCAGCGCTACGGAGGGACCGAGCTACACCTTC. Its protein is CASSATEGPSYTF.

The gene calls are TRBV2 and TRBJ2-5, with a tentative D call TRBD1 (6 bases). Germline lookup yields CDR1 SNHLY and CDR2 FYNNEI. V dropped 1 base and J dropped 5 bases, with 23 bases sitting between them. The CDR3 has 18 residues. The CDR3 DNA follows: TGTGCCAGCAGTGAAGGTCGATTGGGGGACATCCTAGGGGAGACCCAGTACTTC. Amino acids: CASSEGRLGDILGETQYF.

The CDR3 DNA sequence: TGCGCCAGCAGCCAAGGCGGGGCCACTGAAGCTTTCTTT. Translation: CASSQGGATEAFF. This chain joins TRBV4-1 and TRBJ1-1; the D gene is possibly TRBD1 (5 bases). Trimming cost V 1 base and J 4 bases, with 7 bases left between them. Per germline, CDR1 MGHRA and CDR2 YSYEKL. CDR3 size: 13 residues.

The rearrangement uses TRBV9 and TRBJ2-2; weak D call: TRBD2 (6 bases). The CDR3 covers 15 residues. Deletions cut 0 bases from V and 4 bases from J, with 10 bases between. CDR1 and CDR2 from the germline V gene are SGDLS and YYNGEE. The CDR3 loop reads CASSVVAGSTGELFF. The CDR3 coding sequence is TGTGCCAGCAGCGTAGTAGCCGGGAGCACCGGGGAGCTGTTTTTT.

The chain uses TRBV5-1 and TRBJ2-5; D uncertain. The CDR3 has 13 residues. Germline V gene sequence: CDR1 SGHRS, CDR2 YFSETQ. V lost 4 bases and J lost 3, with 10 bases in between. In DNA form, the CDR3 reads TGCGCCAGCAGCCCCTGGGCAGAAGAGACCCAGTACTTC. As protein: CASSPWAEETQYF.

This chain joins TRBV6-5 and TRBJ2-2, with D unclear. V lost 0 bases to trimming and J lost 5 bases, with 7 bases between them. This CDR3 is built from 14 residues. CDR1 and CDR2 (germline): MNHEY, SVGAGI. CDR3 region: CASSYSPDTGELFF. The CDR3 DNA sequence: TGTGCCAGCAGTTACTCTCCAGATACCGGGGAGCTGTTTTTT.

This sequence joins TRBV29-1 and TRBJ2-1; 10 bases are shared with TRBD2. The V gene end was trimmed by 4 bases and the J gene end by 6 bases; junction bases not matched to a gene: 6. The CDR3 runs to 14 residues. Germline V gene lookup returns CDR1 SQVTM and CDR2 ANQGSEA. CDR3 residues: CSVGKLAGSNEQFF. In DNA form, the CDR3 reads TGCAGCGTTGGAAAACTAGCGGGAAGCAATGAGCAGTTCTTC.

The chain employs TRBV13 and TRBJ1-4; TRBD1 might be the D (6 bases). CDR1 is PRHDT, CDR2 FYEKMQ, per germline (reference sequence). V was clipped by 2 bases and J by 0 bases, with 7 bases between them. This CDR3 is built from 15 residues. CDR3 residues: CASSLYRATNEKLFF. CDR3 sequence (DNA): TGTGCCAGCAGCTTATACAGGGCAACTAATGAAAAACTGTTTTTT.

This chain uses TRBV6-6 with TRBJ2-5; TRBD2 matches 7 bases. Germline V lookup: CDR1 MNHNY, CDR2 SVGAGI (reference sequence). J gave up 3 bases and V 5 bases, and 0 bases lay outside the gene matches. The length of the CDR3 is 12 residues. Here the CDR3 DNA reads TGTGCCAGCAGTGCGGGAGAAGAGACCCAGTACTTC. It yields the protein CASSAGEETQYF.

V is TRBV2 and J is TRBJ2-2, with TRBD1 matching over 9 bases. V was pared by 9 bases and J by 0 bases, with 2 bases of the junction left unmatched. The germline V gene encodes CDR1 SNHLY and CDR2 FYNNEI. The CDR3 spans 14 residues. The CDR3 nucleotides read TGTGCCAGACAGGGGGCGCCGAACACCGGGGAGCTGTTTTTT. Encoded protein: CARQGAPNTGELFF.

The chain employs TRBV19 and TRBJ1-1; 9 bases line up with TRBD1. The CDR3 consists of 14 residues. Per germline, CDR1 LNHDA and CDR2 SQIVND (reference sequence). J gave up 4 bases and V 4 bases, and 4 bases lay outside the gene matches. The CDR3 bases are TGTGCCAGTAGTAAACAGGGGGCGGGCACTGAAGCTTTCTTT. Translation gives CASSKQGAGTEAFF.

The CDR3 DNA reads TGTGCCAGCAGCACATTGGGGGAGGAGAACACTGAAGCTTTCTTT. Translation gives CASSTLGEENTEAFF. J is TRBJ1-1 and V is TRBV7-9; TRBD1 might be the D (5 bases). The CDR3 has 15 residues. Germline V gene lookup returns CDR1 SEHNR and CDR2 FQNEAQ (reference sequence). V shed 5 bases and J shed 1 base, with 14 bases lying between them.

The DNA for the CDR3 is TGCGCCAGCAGCTCCGGCCAAGGGACAGACCCTGGCTACACCTTC. Translated: CASSSGQGTDPGYTF. The rearrangement links TRBV5-1 to TRBJ1-2; 7 bases fit TRBD1. Germline CDR1 and CDR2: SGHRS and YFSETQ. V was pared by 3 bases and J by 7 bases, with 12 bases of the junction left unmatched. The CDR3 consists of 15 residues. Full variable domain (missing parts from reference TRBV5-1 and TRBJ1-2): KAGVTQTPRYLIKTRGQQVTLSCSPISGHRSVSWYQQTPGQGLQFLFEYFSETQRNKGNFPGRFSGRQFSNSRSEMNVSTLELGDSALYLCASSSGQGTDPGYTFGSGTRLTVV.

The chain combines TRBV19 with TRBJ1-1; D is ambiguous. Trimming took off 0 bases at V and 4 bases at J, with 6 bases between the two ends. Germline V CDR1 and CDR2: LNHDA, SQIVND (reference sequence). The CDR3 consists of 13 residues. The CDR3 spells CASSIDTATEAFF. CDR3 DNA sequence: TGTGCCAGTAGTATAGACACAGCCACTGAAGCTTTCTTT.

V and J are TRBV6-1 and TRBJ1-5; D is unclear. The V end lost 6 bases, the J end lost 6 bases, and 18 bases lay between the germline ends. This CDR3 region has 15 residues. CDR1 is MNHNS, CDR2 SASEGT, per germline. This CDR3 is CASRWEGEVGQPQHF. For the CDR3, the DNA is TGTGCCAGCAGGTGGGAGGGTGAAGTAGGTCAGCCCCAGCATTTT.

The CDR3 loop reads CASSDPADPYNEQFF. The CDR3 DNA reads TGTGCCAGCAGTGATCCAGCGGACCCCTACAATGAGCAGTTCTTC. This sequence joins TRBV2 and TRBJ2-1; tentatively, D is TRBD2 (5 bases). Trimming pared 3 bases from V and 2 bases from J, leaving 11 bases between. Germline CDR1 is SNHLY and CDR2 is FYNNEI. CDR3 length equals 15 residues. Based on the CDR3 plus reference TRBV2 and TRBJ2-1, the full variable domain is EPEVTQTPSHQVTQMGQEVILRCVPISNHLYFYWYRQILGQKVEFLVSFYNNEISEKSEIFDDQFSVERPDGSNFTLKIRSTKLEDSAMYFCASSDPADPYNEQFFGPGTRLTVL.

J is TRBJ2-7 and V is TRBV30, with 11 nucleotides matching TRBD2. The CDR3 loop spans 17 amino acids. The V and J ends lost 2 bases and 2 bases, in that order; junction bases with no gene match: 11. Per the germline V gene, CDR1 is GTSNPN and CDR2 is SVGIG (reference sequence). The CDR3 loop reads CAWSTGPGLAVPYEQYF. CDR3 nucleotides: TGTGCCTGGAGTACTGGCCCGGGACTAGCGGTCCCCTACGAGCAGTACTTC.